The next 17 T cell receptor beta chains were all read from a single sample in a study of identifying expanded T cells in peripheral blood. Data came from immunoSEQ multiplex PCR; TCRdb stores just in-frame clones and leaves some out. The sample shows around 68,000 clones, approximately 89% of them seen only once. The material sequenced was blood. The source is a person aged 18-69 years in good health.

The V gene is TRBV7-3, the J gene TRBJ2-1, with TRBD2 matching over 13 bases. Germline V gene sequence: CDR1 SGHTA, CDR2 FQGTGA. V trimming: 2 bases; J trimming: 3 bases; junction bases outside the gene matches: 10. The CDR3 contains 19 residues. The CDR3 spells CASSLEGWTSGSIYNEQFF. In DNA, the CDR3 is TGTGCCAGCAGCTTAGAGGGGTGGACTAGCGGGAGTATCTACAATGAGCAGTTCTTC. Full variable domain (rest looked up from reference TRBV7-3 and TRBJ2-1): GAGVSQTPSNKVTEKGKYVELRCDPISGHTALYWYRQSLGQGPEFLIYFQGTGAADDSGLPNDRFFAVRPEGSVSTLKIQRTERGDSAVYLCASSLEGWTSGSIYNEQFFGPGTRLTVL.

In its sample, this clone was seen once. The V call is TRBV9, the J call TRBJ1-2; D unclear. Germline V gene lookup returns CDR1 SGDLS and CDR2 YYNGEE. This CDR3 region has 14 residues. Trimming stripped 0 bases from V and 6 bases from J, with 12 bases between. CDR3 DNA sequence: TGTGCCAGCAGCGTAGACCCGAACAGACATGGCTACACCTTC. It codes for CASSVDPNRHGYTF.

The rearrangement links TRBV11-2 to TRBJ1-1; 9 bases line up with TRBD1. V shed 5 bases and J 4 bases; nucleotides not matched to a gene: 5. Germline CDR1 is SGHAT and CDR2 is FQNNGV. The CDR3 extends over 14 amino acids. The CDR3 bases are TGTGCCAGCAGCCGACCGGGACAGGGCACTGAAGCTTTCTTT. Its translation: CASSRPGQGTEAFF.

This chain connects TRBV6-1 to TRBJ1-1, with D perhaps TRBD1 (6 bases). Germline CDR1 and CDR2: MNHNS and SASEGT. This CDR3 has 15 amino acids. Trimming stripped 7 bases from V and 4 bases from J, with 19 bases between. CDR3 residues: CASNKHRAGSTEAFF. The CDR3 DNA reads TGTGCCAGCAATAAACACAGGGCCGGTAGCACTGAAGCTTTCTTT.

The chain is built from TRBV23-1 and TRBJ2-2; no firm D call. TRBV23-1 belongs to the ORF category, with a function that is uncertain. The CDR3 sequence is 16 residues long. Trimming left V 2 bases short and J 4 bases short, with 14 bases between. Written as DNA, the CDR3 is TGCGCCAGCAGTCAAGGGTTCGAGAAGGGCACCGGGGAGCTGTTTTTT. Translation gives CASSQGFEKGTGELFF.

The rearrangement uses TRBV2 and TRBJ1-1; D remains unclear. The CDR3 runs 12 residues. Trimming cost V 3 bases and J 2 bases, with 4 bases left between them. The germline gives CDR1 SNHLY, CDR2 FYNNEI. The CDR3 nucleotides read TGTGCCAGCAGTGACAGAAACACTGAAGCTTTCTTT. It specifies CASSDRNTEAFF.

The chain combines TRBV7-9 with TRBJ1-4, with 9 bases fitting TRBD1. J gave up 8 bases and V 2 bases, and 3 bases lay outside the gene matches. The CDR3 extends over 14 amino acids. Germline values: CDR1 SEHNR, CDR2 FQNEAQ (reference sequence). Here the CDR3 reads CASSLTTGGEKLFF. In DNA, the CDR3 is TGTGCCAGCAGCTTAACGACAGGGGGGGAAAAACTGTTTTTT. Using reference TRBV7-9 and TRBJ1-4 for the parts outside the CDR3, the full variable domain is DTGVSQNPRHKITKRGQNVTFRCDPISEHNRLYWYRQTLGQGPEFLTYFQNEAQLEKSRLLSDRFSAERPKGSFSTLEIQRTEQGDSAMYLCASSLTTGGEKLFFGSGTQLSVL.

V usage is TRBV7-2 and J usage is TRBJ1-5, with D uncertain. From germline, CDR1 is SGHTA and CDR2 FQGNSA. The V end lost 2 bases, the J end lost 6 bases, and 14 bases lay between the germline ends. This CDR3 spans 15 amino acids. The DNA of the CDR3 is TGTGCCAGCAGCTTATTCCCGGGTGTCGGTCAGCCCCAGCATTTT. It is translated as CASSLFPGVGQPQHF.

The rearrangement links TRBV15 to TRBJ2-7, with 10 bases matching TRBD1. CDR1 and CDR2 from the germline V gene are LNHNV and YYDKDF (reference sequence). There are 15 residues in the CDR3. V gave up 3 bases and J gave up 5 bases; unmatched junction bases: 7. The CDR3 sequence is CATSSKTGGFHEQYF. The CDR3 DNA follows: TGTGCCACCAGCAGTAAGACAGGGGGCTTCCACGAGCAGTACTTC.

V gene TRBV7-9 combines with J gene TRBJ1-4, with TRBD1 matching 9 bases. V lost 5 bases and J lost 8; bases outside the gene matches: 9. The CDR3 loop spans 15 amino acids. CDR1 and CDR2 (germline): SEHNR, FQNEAQ (reference sequence). CDR3 in DNA: TGTGCCAGCAGCCCAAGGACAGGGGACAGGGAAAAACTGTTTTTT. Translation gives CASSPRTGDREKLFF.

CDR3 in amino acids: CASSVAGGTGGNSPLHF. CDR3 DNA: TGTGCCAGCAGCGTAGCTGGGGGGACAGGGGGCAATTCACCCCTCCACTTT. The V and J genes are TRBV9 and TRBJ1-6; TRBD1 matches at 12 bases. The germline V gene has CDR1 SGDLS and CDR2 YYNGEE. The V gene end was trimmed by 0 bases and the J gene end by 7 bases; junction bases not matched to a gene: 5. CDR3 length: 17 residues.

The CDR3 loop is CASSAGSTDTQYF. Here the CDR3 DNA reads TGTGCCAGCAGCGCCGGGTCCACAGATACGCAGTATTTT. The rearrangement links TRBV9 to TRBJ2-3; D is unclear. Looked up from germline, CDR1 is SGDLS and CDR2 is YYNGEE. Deletions cut 3 bases from V and 2 bases from J, with 7 bases between. The CDR3 has 13 residues.

This chain uses TRBV18 with TRBJ2-1, with D unresolved. Germline CDR1 KGHSH, CDR2 LQKENI. The CDR3 has 15 amino acids. V was trimmed by 3 bases and J by 0 bases, leaving 9 bases between them. The CDR3 coding sequence is TGTGCCAGCTCACCGACGCGGAGCTCCTACAATGAGCAGTTCTTC. Protein: CASSPTRSSYNEQFF.

This clone was seen only a few times. This sequence joins TRBV7-2 and TRBJ2-7; D remains ambiguous. CDR1 is SGHTA and CDR2 is FQGNSA in the germline V gene. The CDR3 covers 12 residues. V gave up 7 bases and J gave up 4 bases, with 11 bases separating them. The DNA of the CDR3 is TGTGCCAGCACCCCGGCCGGGTACGAGCAGTACTTC. It encodes CASTPAGYEQYF.

This chain joins TRBV6-4 and TRBJ2-3; 15 bases agree with TRBD2. Germline V gene sequence: CDR1 MRHNA, CDR2 SNTAGT. The CDR3 extends over 15 amino acids. V trimming: 6 bases; J trimming: 5 bases; junction bases outside the gene matches: 3. This CDR3 reads CASSGLAGGGDTQYF. The CDR3 DNA reads TGTGCCAGCAGCGGACTAGCGGGGGGGGGAGATACGCAGTATTTT.

This clone has only one observation. The chain links TRBV10-2 to TRBJ2-7; a possible D gene is TRBD1 (6 bases). Trimming left V 6 bases short and J 0 bases short, with 9 bases between. Germline CDR1 WSHSY, CDR2 SAAADI. The CDR3 length is 13 residues. Here the CDR3 reads CASSRDISYEQYF. CDR3 in DNA: TGCGCCAGCAGCCGGGACATCTCCTACGAGCAGTACTTC.

A word on this clone: Mismatch with germline at one junction end may stem from a read error. The chain recombines TRBV5-6 with TRBJ1-2, with D hard to call. The CDR3 sequence is 13 residues long. CDR1 is SGHDT and CDR2 is YYEEEE in the germline V gene. This chain's CDR3 is CASSSRARSTGRF. The CDR3 region has the DNA TGTGCCAGCAGCTCCCGTGCACGGTCTACTGGACGCTTC. Combining the CDR3 with reference TRBV5-6 and TRBJ1-2 gives the whole variable domain DAGVTQSPTHLIKTRGQQVTLRCSPKSGHDTVSWYQQALGQGPQFIFQYYEEEERQRGNFPDRFSGHQFPNYSSELNVNALLLGDSALYLCASSSRARSTGRFGSGTRLTVV.